What follows is one T cell receptor beta chain and its context. These data are taken from a study of blood T cell dynamics during melanoma immunotherapy. Turning to the study itself: Metastatic melanoma patients received first-line pembrolizumab or nivolumab plus ipilimumab.

V lost 2 bases, J lost 2 bases, and 3 bases lay in between. Germline values: CDR1 MGHDK, CDR2 SYGVNS. This CDR3 region has 12 residues. The time point is: pre-treatment baseline. DNA loading was fixed at about 360 ng for all bulk PBMC samples. Data came from immunoSEQ multiplex PCR; TCRdb stores just in-frame clones and leaves some out. The data contain around 16,000 clones, approximately 90% of them singletons. The specimen was blood, collected from a patient treated with checkpoint blockade. The V and J genes are TRBV25-1 and TRBJ1-2; D not resolved. The TCR was taken from a human donor with melanoma. CDR3 region: CASSEMNYGYTF. The CDR3 DNA reads TGTGCCAGCAGTGAAATGAACTATGGCTACACCTTC.